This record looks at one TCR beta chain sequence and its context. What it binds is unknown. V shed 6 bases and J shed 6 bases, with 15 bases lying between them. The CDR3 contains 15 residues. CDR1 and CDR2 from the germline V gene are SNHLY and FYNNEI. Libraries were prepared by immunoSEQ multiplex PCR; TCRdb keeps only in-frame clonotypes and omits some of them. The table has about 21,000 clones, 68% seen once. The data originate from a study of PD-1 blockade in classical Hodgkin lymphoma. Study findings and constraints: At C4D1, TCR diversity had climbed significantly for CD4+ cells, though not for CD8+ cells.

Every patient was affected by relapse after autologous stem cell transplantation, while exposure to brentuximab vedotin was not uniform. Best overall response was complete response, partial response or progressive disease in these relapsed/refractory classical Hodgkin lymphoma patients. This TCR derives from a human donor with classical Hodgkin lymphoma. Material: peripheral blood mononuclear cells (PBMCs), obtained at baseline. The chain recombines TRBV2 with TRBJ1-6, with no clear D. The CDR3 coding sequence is TGTGCCAGCAGCCCCTGGGAGTGGGGTAATTCACCCCTCCACTTT. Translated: CASSPWEWGNSPLHF.